These T cell receptor beta chains were read from a single sample in a study of beta chain features in type 1 diabetes. Measured with immunoSEQ multiplex PCR; TCRdb has only the in-frame clones, and not every one. Among 600,000 to 700,000 clones listed, approximately 13% were seen once. The specimen was naive CD4+ T cells from blood. All receptors come from a man aged 25-45 years with type 1 diabetes. Both conserved end residues are part of each CDR3. Fields, in order: D gene, CDR3 length, V gene, J gene, clone size, CDR3 protein, CDR3 DNA. The D gene is left open where the match is weak. Some rows mark clone size as missing; the rest say once, few, many or name a class of expanded clone.

>TRBD2|16|TRBV9|TRBJ2-3|-
CASSAMGLLSTDTQYF
TGTGCCAGCAGCGCTATGGGACTACTCAGCACAGATACGCAGTATTTT
>TRBD1|14|TRBV7-9|TRBJ1-1|-
CSSSEQGAYTEAFF
TGTTCCAGCAGCGAACAGGGGGCTTACACTGAAGCTTTCTTT
>-|16|TRBV9|TRBJ2-2|-
CASSVGRQGGTGELFF
TGTGCCAGCAGCGTAGGGAGGCAGGGCGGCACCGGGGAGCTGTTTTTT
>TRBD2|16|TRBV7-2|TRBJ2-4|few
CASSSGLAGALGIQYF
TGTGCCAGCAGCTCGGGACTAGCGGGGGCCTTAGGCATTCAGTACTTC
>TRBD1|14|TRBV6-5|TRBJ2-1|-
CASGRDRGNNEQFF
TGTGCCAGCGGACGGGACAGGGGGAACAATGAGCAGTTCTTC
>-|14|TRBV6-6|TRBJ1-6|-
CASLRNRDNSPLHF
TGTGCCAGCTTACGGAACAGGGATAATTCACCCCTCCACTTT
>-|9|TRBV9|TRBJ1-2|-
CASLYGYTF
TGTGCCAGCCTCTATGGCTACACCTTC
>-|17|TRBV11-2|TRBJ2-6|-
CASSFWDTSTGANVLTF
TGTGCCAGCAGCTTTTGGGACACTTCAACTGGGGCCAACGTCCTGACTTTC
>-|14|TRBV7-2|TRBJ1-2|-
CASSLRYGPNGYTF
TGTGCCAGCAGCTTACGGTACGGGCCTAATGGCTACACCTTC
>-|14|TRBV9|TRBJ2-7|few
CASSPGPVNYEQYF
TGTGCCAGCAGCCCGGGGCCGGTTAACTACGAGCAGTACTTC
>TRBD1|18|TRBV7-9|TRBJ1-5|few
CASSPGQGLDYSNQPQHF
TGTGCCAGCAGCCCGGGACAGGGGCTCGATTATAGCAATCAGCCCCAGCATTTT
>-|12|TRBV7-9|TRBJ1-4|many
CASSLYPEPLFF
TGTGCCAGCAGCTTATATCCCGAGCCGTTGTTTTTT
>-|11|TRBV27|TRBJ1-2|-
CASLRGGGYTF
TGTGCCAGCCTGCGGGGCGGTGGCTACACCTTC
>TRBD1|16|TRBV9|TRBJ1-6|-
CASSEGTGGYNSPLHF
TGTGCCAGCAGCGAGGGGACAGGGGGTTATAATTCACCCCTCCACTTT
>-|14|TRBV7-2|TRBJ1-2|few
CASSLARTEGGYTF
TGTGCCAGCAGCTTAGCGAGAACAGAAGGCGGCTACACCTTC
>-|13|TRBV14|TRBJ2-7|-
CASSARTDSEQYF
TGTGCCAGCAGCGCCCGGACAGACTCCGAGCAGTACTTC
>TRBD1|14|TRBV2|TRBJ2-3|-
CASSGDRGTDTQYF
TGTGCCAGCAGCGGGGACAGGGGAACAGATACGCAGTATTTT